Sequencing of this T cell receptor (beta chain) was carried out in a study of T cells in localized non-small cell lung cancer. Regarding the study as a whole: Of the top 100 tumor clones, median roughly 53 were in adjacent lung, 25 to 35 among its top 100.

Generated by immunoSEQ multiplex PCR, the TCRdb table keeps only in-frame clones and is missing some. In the table there are tens of thousands of clones, roughly 82% of which are singletons. Germline-derived CDR1 and CDR2 are SGHTA and FQGNSA. This CDR3 spans 16 amino acids. Trimming at V came to 6 bases and at J to 4 bases, leaving 10 bases not matched to a gene. Remarks on this clone: What it recognizes is unknown.

Sequencing used peripheral blood, obtained before any cancer treatment. The receptor was derived from a male donor at least 60 years old with stage III squamous cell lung carcinoma. The rearrangement uses TRBV7-2 and TRBJ2-2, with 8 bases that match TRBD2. This chain's CDR3 is CASRRSGAGGTGELFF. The CDR3 nucleotides are TGTGCCAGCAGACGTAGCGGGGCCGGGGGCACCGGGGAGCTGTTTTTT. The complete variable domain, with remaining parts taken from reference TRBV7-2 and TRBJ2-2, reads GAGVSQSPSNKVTEKGKDVELRCDPISGHTALYWYRQSLGQGLEFLIYFQGNSAPDKSGLPSDRFSAERTGGSVSTLTIQRTQQEDSAVYLCASRRSGAGGTGELFFGEGSRLTVL.